A single sample is the source of the 26 T cell receptor beta chains below, sequenced in a study of T cell responses to AZD1222 COVID-19 vaccine. Profiled with immunoSEQ multiplex PCR; TCRdb holds only in-frame clones, not every one. Of about 55,000 clones listed, 70% to 90% are singletons. This sample comprised peripheral blood, obtained on day 0 of AZD1222 vaccination. These receptor sequences come from an adult in good health.

This rearrangement joins TRBV6-5 to TRBJ1-2; D is ambiguous. This CDR3 is built from 11 residues. CDR1 MNHEY and CDR2 SVGAGI come from the germline V gene. V dropped 4 bases and J dropped 6 bases, with 6 bases sitting between them. CDR3 residues: CASSSTHGYTF. The CDR3 DNA reads TGTGCCAGCAGTTCCACTCATGGCTACACCTTC.

V is TRBV19 and J is TRBJ2-7, with a weak D call TRBD2 (6 bases). Trimming pared 2 bases from V and 2 bases from J, leaving 10 bases between. Looked up from germline, CDR1 is LNHDA and CDR2 is SQIVND (reference sequence). This CDR3 has 14 residues. The CDR3 sequence: CASSILAGPYEQYF. The CDR3, as DNA: TGTGCCAGTAGTATACTCGCGGGGCCCTACGAGCAGTACTTC.

The chain carries TRBV11-2 and TRBJ1-1; a weak D match, TRBD1 (6 bases). Germline values: CDR1 SGHAT, CDR2 FQNNGV. Trimming removed 4 bases at V and 0 bases at J, with 9 bases between. The CDR3 is 14 amino acids. The CDR3 protein is CASSSTGLNTEAFF. CDR3 DNA: TGTGCCAGCAGCTCGACAGGACTGAACACTGAAGCTTTCTTT.

The J gene is TRBJ1-1, the V gene TRBV14; unclear D gene. With 1 base removed from V and 1 base from J, the gap between germline ends came to 16 bases. The CDR3 extends over 17 amino acids. Germline assignment: CDR1 SGHDN and CDR2 FVKESK. CDR3: CASSQGDEKPWNTEAFF. The CDR3 DNA reads as TGTGCCAGCAGCCAAGGTGACGAAAAACCCTGGAACACTGAAGCTTTCTTT.

This chain links TRBV5-1 with TRBJ2-5; D is perhaps TRBD1 (6 bases). In germline, CDR1 is SGHRS, CDR2 YFSETQ. This CDR3 region has 15 residues. Between the trimmed V and J ends, which lost 4 bases and 3 bases, there was a span of 16 bases. The DNA of the CDR3 is TGCGCCAGCAGCCGGATTGCGTCAGGGGAAGAGACCCAGTACTTC. Protein product: CASSRIASGEETQYF. Using reference TRBV5-1 and TRBJ2-5 for the parts outside the CDR3, the full variable domain is KAGVTQTPRYLIKTRGQQVTLSCSPISGHRSVSWYQQTPGQGLQFLFEYFSETQRNKGNFPGRFSGRQFSNSRSEMNVSTLELGDSALYLCASSRIASGEETQYFGPGTRLLVL.

The chain couples TRBV7-9 to TRBJ1-5; a weak D match, TRBD1 (6 bases). Germline V gene data show CDR1 as SEHNR and CDR2 as FQNEAQ (reference sequence). V dropped 2 bases and J dropped 0 bases, with 17 bases sitting between them. The length of the CDR3 is 18 residues. CDR3 in amino acids: CASSLTGGGPYSNQPQHF. DNA of the CDR3: TGTGCCAGCAGCTTAACCGGCGGGGGCCCCTATAGCAATCAGCCCCAGCATTTT.

The chain uses TRBV6-1 and TRBJ2-6; D unclear. This CDR3 region has 16 residues. Germline CDR1 MNHNS, CDR2 SASEGT. Trimming pared 2 bases from V and 0 bases from J, leaving 8 bases between. CDR3 amino acids: CASSELRVSGANVLTF. DNA of the CDR3: TGTGCCAGCAGTGAATTAAGGGTCTCTGGGGCCAACGTCCTGACTTTC.

This chain connects TRBV24-1 to TRBJ2-5; 11 bases align to TRBD1. The CDR3 extends over 15 amino acids. V lost 4 bases to trimming and J lost 2 bases; unmatched junction nucleotides: 2. Germline V lookup: CDR1 KGHDR, CDR2 SFDVKD. CDR3 sequence reads: CATSEGQGVQETQYF. The CDR3, as DNA: TGTGCCACCAGTGAGGGACAGGGGGTTCAAGAGACCCAGTACTTC.

This clone was seen just once. The V call is TRBV5-4, the J call TRBJ1-2; no clear D. The CDR3 has 14 amino acids. Trimming cost V 0 bases and J 6 bases, with 12 bases left between them. The germline CDR1 and CDR2 sequences are SGHNT and YYREEE (reference sequence). The CDR3 spells CASSLAHRFDGYTF. The CDR3 nucleotides read TGTGCCAGCAGCTTGGCCCACAGATTTGATGGCTACACCTTC.

A single count supports this clone. The chain has TRBV6-5 and TRBJ1-2; no clear D. There are 13 residues in the CDR3. V shed 3 bases and J shed 3 bases, with 8 bases lying between them. Germline V gene lookup returns CDR1 MNHEY and CDR2 SVGAGI. For the CDR3, the DNA is TGTGCCAGCAGTTATGGGATTGACTATGGCTACACCTTC. Protein product: CASSYGIDYGYTF.

This chain connects TRBV4-3 to TRBJ1-1, with TRBD1 identical over 9 bases. After removal of 0 bases from V and 11 bases from J, the junction contained 7 bases not matched to a gene. The CDR3 is made up of 14 amino acids. The germline V gene encodes CDR1 LGHNA and CDR2 YSLEER. The CDR3 here is CASSQDGTGSRAFF. The CDR3, as DNA: TGCGCCAGCAGCCAAGACGGGACAGGGTCGCGGGCTTTCTTT.

The chain employs TRBV28 and TRBJ1-1; D uncertain. Deletions cut 5 bases from V and 0 bases from J, with 16 bases between. Germline values: CDR1 MDHEN, CDR2 SYDVKM. This CDR3 is 16 amino acids long. CDR3 nucleotides: TGTGCCAGCAGTCCCCCCCTCGCCTGGATGAACACTGAAGCTTTCTTT. Translating it yields CASSPPLAWMNTEAFF.

A note on this clone: Other DNA sequences within the sample encode an identical CDR3. The chain has TRBV15 and TRBJ1-2; unclear D gene. The CDR3 runs 13 residues. V was clipped by 0 bases and J by 2 bases, with 4 bases between them. Germline V lookup: CDR1 LNHNV, CDR2 YYDKDF (reference sequence). CDR3 nucleotides: TGTGCCACCAGCAGAGATTTGAACTATGGCTACACCTTC. Protein sequence: CATSRDLNYGYTF.

The V gene is TRBV19, the J gene TRBJ1-4, with D maybe TRBD1 (5 bases). The germline V gene has CDR1 LNHDA and CDR2 SQIVND (reference sequence). CDR3 length: 16 residues. Trimming removed 1 base from V and 3 bases from J, with 12 bases in between. The CDR3 nucleotides read TGTGCCAGTAGTATAGCTTCCACAGGATCTAATGAAAAACTGTTTTTT. Its translation is CASSIASTGSNEKLFF.

V is TRBV4-1 and J is TRBJ1-5; D might be TRBD1 (5 bases). The CDR3 is made up of 16 amino acids. Germline values: CDR1 MGHRA, CDR2 YSYEKL. Trimming removed 3 bases at V and 3 bases at J, with 15 bases between. The CDR3 DNA reads as TGCGCCAGCAGCCAGGGTTTTGGGGGGTTCAATCAGCCCCAGCATTTT. It encodes CASSQGFGGFNQPQHF.

This sequence joins TRBV15 and TRBJ1-3, with D possibly matching TRBD1 (6 bases). V was pared by 1 base and J by 2 bases, with 15 bases between. Germline V CDR1 and CDR2: LNHNV, YYDKDF (reference sequence). The CDR3 has 17 residues. The CDR3 coding sequence is TGTGCCACCAGCAGAGTCCCAAGGTGGGGGCCTGGAAACACCATATATTTT. Its translation is CATSRVPRWGPGNTIYF.

The CDR3 nucleotides read TGTGCCACCAGTGTTGGGAGCACAGATACGCAGTATTTT. Translation gives CATSVGSTDTQYF. The chain recombines TRBV24-1 with TRBJ2-3; D is unclear. The V end was cut by 5 bases, the J end by 0 bases, with 5 bases between. CDR1 and CDR2 (germline): KGHDR, SFDVKD. The CDR3 is 13 residues long.

The rearrangement uses TRBV5-1 and TRBJ1-4, with 9 bases matching TRBD1. Trimming cost V 3 bases and J 6 bases; bases outside gene matches: 6. Germline lookup yields CDR1 SGHRS and CDR2 YFSETQ. The CDR3 is 15 residues long. In DNA form, the CDR3 reads TGCGCCAGCAGCTCTGGACAGGGGCATGATGAAAAACTGTTTTTT. Its protein product is CASSSGQGHDEKLFF.

V is TRBV2 and J is TRBJ2-1; 10 bases agree with TRBD2. CDR1 SNHLY and CDR2 FYNNEI come from the germline V gene. CDR3 length: 14 amino acids. V lost 6 bases to trimming and J lost 10 bases; unmatched junction nucleotides: 9. CDR3 DNA sequence: TGTGCCAGCAGGATCTTAGCGGGGGGAAACGAGCAGTTCTTC. Amino acid sequence: CASRILAGGNEQFF.

This sequence joins TRBV4-1 and TRBJ1-3, with D uncertain. V lost 0 bases, J lost 3 bases, and 9 bases lay in between. The length of the CDR3 is 15 residues. The V gene's germline CDR1 is MGHRA and CDR2 YSYEKL. The CDR3 DNA reads TGCGCCAGCAGCCAAGATCGAGTATTTGGAAACACCATATATTTT. It translates to CASSQDRVFGNTIYF.

This chain connects TRBV25-1 to TRBJ1-1; D not certain. The CDR3 covers 11 residues. The V end lost 4 bases, the J end lost 7 bases, and 7 bases lay between the germline ends. CDR1 is MGHDK, CDR2 SYGVNS, per germline. CDR3 nucleotide sequence: TGTGCCAGCAGTGGGCGGGGTGAAGCTTTCTTT. This encodes CASSGRGEAFF.

In this sample, this clone turned up once. The V gene is TRBV5-1, the J gene TRBJ2-5; no definite D call. Germline lookup yields CDR1 SGHRS and CDR2 YFSETQ. The V gene lost 3 bases and the J gene lost 1 base, with 7 bases spanning the gap. The CDR3 covers 13 residues. The CDR3 is CASSSRPQETQYF. The CDR3 DNA sequence: TGCGCCAGCAGCTCCAGACCCCAAGAGACCCAGTACTTC.

The CDR3 is CASSLNLGSTRETQYF. CDR3 bases: TGTGCCAGCAGCTTAAATCTGGGGAGTACCAGGGAGACCCAGTACTTC. This chain joins TRBV11-1 and TRBJ2-5; possible D gene TRBD2, 5 bases. This CDR3 spans 16 amino acids. Germline V CDR1 and CDR2: SGHAT, FQDESV (reference sequence). The ends were cut back, 2 bases at V and 5 bases at J, with 18 bases in the middle.

The chain combines TRBV10-3 with TRBJ2-7, with 8 bases fitting TRBD1. Trimming took 2 bases from V and 1 from J; bases not matched to a gene: 7. Looked up from germline, CDR1 is ENHRY and CDR2 is SYGVKD. This CDR3 spans 16 amino acids. CDR3 sequence (DNA): TGTGCCATCAGTGAGCCTTCAGGGGGCTCTTCCTACGAGCAGTACTTC. Its translation is CAISEPSGGSSYEQYF.

The V and J genes are TRBV6-1 and TRBJ2-2; a possible D gene is TRBD1 (6 bases). Trimming left V 0 bases short and J 6 bases short, with 11 bases between. The germline gives CDR1 MNHNS, CDR2 SASEGT. The CDR3 length is 15 residues. CDR3 bases: TGTGCCAGCAGTGAAGCAGGCAGGGGCTCCGGGGAGCTGTTTTTT. Translation gives CASSEAGRGSGELFF.

The genes are TRBV25-1 and TRBJ1-2, with D possibly TRBD1 on 6 matching bases. Germline V CDR1 and CDR2: MGHDK, SYGVNS. Trimming shortened V by 7 bases and J by 8 bases, and 17 bases separated the two germline ends. The CDR3 totals 13 residues. CDR3 coding DNA: TGTGCCAGCACTGGGGGGGCGGGCACCGGCTACACCTTC. This translates into CASTGGAGTGYTF.